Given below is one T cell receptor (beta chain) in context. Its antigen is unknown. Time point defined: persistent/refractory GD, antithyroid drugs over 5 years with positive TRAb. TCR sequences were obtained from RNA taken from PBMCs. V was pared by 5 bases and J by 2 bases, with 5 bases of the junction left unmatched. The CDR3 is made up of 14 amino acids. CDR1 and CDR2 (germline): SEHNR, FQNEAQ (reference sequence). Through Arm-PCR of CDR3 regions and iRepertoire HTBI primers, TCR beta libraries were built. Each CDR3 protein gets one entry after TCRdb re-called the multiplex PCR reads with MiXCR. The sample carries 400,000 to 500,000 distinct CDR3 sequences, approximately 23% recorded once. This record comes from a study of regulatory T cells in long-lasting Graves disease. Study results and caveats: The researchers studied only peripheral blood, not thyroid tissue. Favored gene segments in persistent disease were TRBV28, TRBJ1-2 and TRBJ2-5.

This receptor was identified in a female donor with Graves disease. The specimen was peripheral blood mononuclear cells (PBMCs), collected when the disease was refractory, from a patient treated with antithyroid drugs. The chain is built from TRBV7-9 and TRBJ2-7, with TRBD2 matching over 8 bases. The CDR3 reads CASSQTSAAYEQYF. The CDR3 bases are TGTGCCAGCAGCCAGACTAGCGCAGCCTACGAGCAGTACTTC.